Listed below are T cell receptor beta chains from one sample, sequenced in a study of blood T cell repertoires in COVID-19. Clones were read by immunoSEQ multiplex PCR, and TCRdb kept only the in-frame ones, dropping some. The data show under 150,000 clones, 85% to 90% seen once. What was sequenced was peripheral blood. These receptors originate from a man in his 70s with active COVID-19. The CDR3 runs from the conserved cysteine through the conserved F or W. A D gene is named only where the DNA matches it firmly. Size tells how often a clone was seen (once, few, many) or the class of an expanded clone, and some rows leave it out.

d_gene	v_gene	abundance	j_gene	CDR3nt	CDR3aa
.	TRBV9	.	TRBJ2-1	TGTGCCAGCAGCGTATGGAGCGGGCAAGACTACAATGAGCAGTTCTTC	CASSVWSGQDYNEQFF
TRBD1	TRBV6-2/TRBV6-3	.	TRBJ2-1	TGTGCCAGCAGTCGGGCAAGACAGGGGGGGTACAATGAGCAGTTCTTC	CASSRARQGGYNEQFF
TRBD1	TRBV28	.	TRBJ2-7	TGTGCCAGCAGACCCAGGGGGAGATACGAGCAGTACTTC	CASRPRGRYEQYF
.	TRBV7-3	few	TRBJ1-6	TGTGCCAGCAGCCTTACCCCCGGGACAAGGAATTCACCCCTCCACTTT	CASSLTPGTRNSPLHF
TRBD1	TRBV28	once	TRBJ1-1	TGTGCCAGCAGTTTAACTAACAGGGGGGCGTACACTGAAGCTTTCTTT	CASSLTNRGAYTEAFF
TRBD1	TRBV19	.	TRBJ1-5	TGTGCCAGTACCGCGGACAGGGTCGGTCAGCCCCAGCATTTT	CASTADRVGQPQHF
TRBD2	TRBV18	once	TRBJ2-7	TGTGCCAGCTTCCGAGGGGAGGGGTCCTACGAGCGGCAGTACTTC	CASFRGEGSYERQYF
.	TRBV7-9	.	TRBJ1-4	TGTGCCAGCAGCTTAGCTGGTCAGGCTAATAATGAAAAACTGTTTTTT	CASSLAGQANNEKLFF
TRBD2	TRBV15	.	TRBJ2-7	TGTGCCACCAGCCCTAATGTGGGACAAGGACTAGCCCACGAGCAGTACTTC	CATSPNVGQGLAHEQYF
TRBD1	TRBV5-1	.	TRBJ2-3	TGCGCCAGCAGCGCGTCCGGGACAGGGACCCCAGATACGCAGTATTTT	CASSASGTGTPDTQYF
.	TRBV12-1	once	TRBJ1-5	TGTGCCAGCAGCGTTCCAACGTGGACAGTTATAGAGTTAAGCAATCAGCCCCAGCATTTT	CASSVPTWTVIELSNQPQHF
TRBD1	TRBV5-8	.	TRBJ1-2	TGTGCCAGCAGCCGCAGACAGGGCGTCGGTGGCTACACCTTC	CASSRRQGVGGYTF
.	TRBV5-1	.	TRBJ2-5	TGCGCCAGCAGCTTCGTCTCCACCCAGGGTGGGGAGACCCAGTACTTC	CASSFVSTQGGETQYF
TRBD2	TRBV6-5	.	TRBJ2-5	TGTGCCAGCAGTTACGGTAGCGGGAGGAATAAAGAGACCCAGTACTTC	CASSYGSGRNKETQYF
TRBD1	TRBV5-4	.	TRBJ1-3	TGTGCCAGCAGCTTGGCCCGTCCGGGACAGGGTGTCTCTGGAAACACCATATATTTT	CASSLARPGQGVSGNTIYF
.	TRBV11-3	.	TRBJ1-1	TGTGCCAGCAGCCGTCGGGAGGACACTGAAGCTTTCTTT	CASSRREDTEAFF
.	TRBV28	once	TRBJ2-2	TGTGCCAGCAGCTCCTACGGGGAGCTGTTTTTT	CASSSYGELFF
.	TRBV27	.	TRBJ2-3	TGTGCCAGCAGTTCCGGAGCTAGCGACTTGCAGTATTTT	CASSSGASDLQYF
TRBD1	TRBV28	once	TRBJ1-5	TGTGCCAGTCAGGGGGGCAATCAGCCCCAGCATTTT	CASQGGNQPQHF
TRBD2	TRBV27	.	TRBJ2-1	TGTGCCAGCAGCCTTAGCGGGCAGCTCTCCTACAATGAGCAGTTCTTC	CASSLSGQLSYNEQFF
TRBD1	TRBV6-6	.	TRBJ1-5	TGTGCCAGCAGTTCCCAAGGACAGGTGTTTCAGCCCCAGCATTTT	CASSSQGQVFQPQHF
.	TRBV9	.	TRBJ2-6	TGTGCCAGCAGCGTAGGGTGGGTCGGGGAAATCTCTGGGGCCAACGTCCTGACTTTC	CASSVGWVGEISGANVLTF
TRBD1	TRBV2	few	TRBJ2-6	TGTGCCAGCGGGGGACAGGGGACAGGGGCCAACGTCCTGACTTTC	CASGGQGTGANVLTF
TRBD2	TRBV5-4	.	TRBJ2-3	TGTGCCAGCAGCTCCCTGGGCCGGGCGGGAGGCACAGATACGCAGTATTTT	CASSSLGRAGGTDTQYF
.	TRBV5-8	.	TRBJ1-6	TGTGCCAGCAGCACTGACACTCGGAGGAAGAATTCACCCCTCCACTTT	CASSTDTRRKNSPLHF
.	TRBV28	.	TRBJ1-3	TGTGCCAGCAGTTTGCCCCAGGGTTCTGGAAACACCATATATTTT	CASSLPQGSGNTIYF
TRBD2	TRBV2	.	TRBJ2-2	TGTGCCAGCACGGGACTAGCGGGAGGGACCGGGGAGCTGTTTTTT	CASTGLAGGTGELFF
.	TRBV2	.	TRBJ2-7	TGTGCCAGCAGTTTAGGACAAGCCCCGTCCTACGAGCAGTACTTC	CASSLGQAPSYEQYF
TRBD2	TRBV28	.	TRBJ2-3	TGTGCCATCGGGACTAGCGGGAATACAGATACGCAGTATTTT	CAIGTSGNTDTQYF